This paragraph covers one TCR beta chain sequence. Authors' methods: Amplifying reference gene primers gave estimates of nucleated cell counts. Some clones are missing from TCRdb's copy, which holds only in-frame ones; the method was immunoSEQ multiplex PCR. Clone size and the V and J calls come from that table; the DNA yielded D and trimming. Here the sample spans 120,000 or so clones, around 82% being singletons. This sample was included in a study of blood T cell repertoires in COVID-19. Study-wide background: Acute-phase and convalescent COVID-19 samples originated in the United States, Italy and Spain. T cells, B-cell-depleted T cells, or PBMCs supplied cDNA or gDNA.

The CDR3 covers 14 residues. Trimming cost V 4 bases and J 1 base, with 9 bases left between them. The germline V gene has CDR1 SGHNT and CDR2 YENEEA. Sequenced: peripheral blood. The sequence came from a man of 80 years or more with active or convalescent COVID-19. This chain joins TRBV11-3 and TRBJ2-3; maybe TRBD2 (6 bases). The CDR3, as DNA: TGTGCCAGCAGCTGGGGGGTTGGCACAGATACGCAGTATTTT. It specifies CASSWGVGTDTQYF.